This T cell receptor beta chain was documented in a study of blood T cell repertoires in COVID-19. Study as a whole: Samples taken during acute and convalescent COVID-19 were collected in the United States, Italy and Spain. PBMCs, B-cell-depleted T cells, or T cells provided the cDNA or gDNA that made up the material.

Germline V gene data show CDR1 as MNHEY and CDR2 as SVGAGI. The CDR3 is 15 amino acids. The V end was cut by 0 bases, the J end by 8 bases, with 16 bases between. In the authors' workflow: Amplification with reference gene primers provided the estimates of nucleated cell counts. Generated by immunoSEQ multiplex PCR, the TCRdb table keeps only in-frame clones and is missing some. The V and J calls and clone size come from that table; D and trimming were worked out from the DNA. Of roughly 18,000 clones in the sample, more than 85% were seen once. The sequenced sample consisted of peripheral blood. The chain carries TRBV6-5 and TRBJ1-2; tentative D call: TRBD1 (5 bases). The receptor's source is a woman aged 60-75 years with active COVID-19. The CDR3 is CASSYSMAQGGGYTF. The CDR3 bases are TGTGCCAGCAGTTACTCGATGGCTCAGGGTGGGGGCTACACCTTC.